This T cell receptor (beta chain) was identified during a study of blood T cell repertoires in COVID-19. Study-level information: Specimens from acute and convalescent COVID-19 originated in the United States, Italy and Spain. T cells, B-cell-depleted T cells, or PBMCs provided the cDNA or gDNA that served as material.

Some clones are missing from TCRdb's copy, which holds only in-frame ones; the method was immunoSEQ multiplex PCR. The table records 400,000 to 550,000 clones, around 89% of them present only once. In germline, CDR1 is MNHEY, CDR2 SVGAGI. With 6 bases removed from V and 5 bases from J, the gap between germline ends came to 10 bases. The CDR3 runs to 12 residues. V and J are TRBV6-5 and TRBJ1-1; TRBD1 might be the D (6 bases). Sample: peripheral blood. The TCR originated in a woman in her 30s with acute or convalescent COVID-19. The CDR3 nucleotides read TGTGCCAGCAGCGTCCAGGGGACTGAAGCTTTCTTT. Translation: CASSVQGTEAFF.